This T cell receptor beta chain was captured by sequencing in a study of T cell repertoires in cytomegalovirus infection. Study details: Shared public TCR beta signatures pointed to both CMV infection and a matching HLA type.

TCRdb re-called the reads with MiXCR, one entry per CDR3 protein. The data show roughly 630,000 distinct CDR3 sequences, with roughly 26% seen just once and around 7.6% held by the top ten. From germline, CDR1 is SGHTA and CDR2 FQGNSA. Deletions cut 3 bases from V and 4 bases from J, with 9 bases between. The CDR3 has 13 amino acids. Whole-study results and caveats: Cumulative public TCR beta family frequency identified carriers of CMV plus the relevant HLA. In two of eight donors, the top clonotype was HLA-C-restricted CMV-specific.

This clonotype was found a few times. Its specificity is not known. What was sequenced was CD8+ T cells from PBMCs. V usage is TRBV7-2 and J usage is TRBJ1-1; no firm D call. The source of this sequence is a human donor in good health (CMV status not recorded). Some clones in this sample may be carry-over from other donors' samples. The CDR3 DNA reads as TGTGCCAGCAGCTTGGCAGTGGGCACTGAAGCTTTCTTT. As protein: CASSLAVGTEAFF.